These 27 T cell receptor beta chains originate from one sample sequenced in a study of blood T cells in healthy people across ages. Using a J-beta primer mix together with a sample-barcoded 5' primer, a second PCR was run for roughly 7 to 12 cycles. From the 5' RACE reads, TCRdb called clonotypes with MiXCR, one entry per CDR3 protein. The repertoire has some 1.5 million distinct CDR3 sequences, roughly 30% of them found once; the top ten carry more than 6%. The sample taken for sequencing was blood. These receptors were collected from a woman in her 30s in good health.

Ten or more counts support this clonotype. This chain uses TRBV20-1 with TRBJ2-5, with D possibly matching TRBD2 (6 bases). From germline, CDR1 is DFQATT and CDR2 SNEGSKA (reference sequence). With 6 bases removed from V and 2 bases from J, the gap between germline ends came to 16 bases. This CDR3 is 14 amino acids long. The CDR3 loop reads CSAEHDGLQETQYF. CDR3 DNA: TGCAGTGCCGAACACGACGGACTACAAGAGACCCAGTACTTC.

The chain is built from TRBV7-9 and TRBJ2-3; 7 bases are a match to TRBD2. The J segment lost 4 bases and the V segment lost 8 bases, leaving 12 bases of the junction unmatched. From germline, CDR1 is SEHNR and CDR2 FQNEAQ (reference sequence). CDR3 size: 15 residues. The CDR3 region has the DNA TGTGCCAGCCCTCCCGACGGGGGGATCGCAGATACGCAGTATTTT. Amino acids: CASPPDGGIADTQYF.

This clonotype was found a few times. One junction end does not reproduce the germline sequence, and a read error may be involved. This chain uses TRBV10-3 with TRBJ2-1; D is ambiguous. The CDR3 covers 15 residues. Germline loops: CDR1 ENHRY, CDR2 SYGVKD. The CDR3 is CAISGAETSYNGQFF. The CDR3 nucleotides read TGTGCCATCAGTGGGGCGGAGACCTCCTACAATGGGCAGTTCTTC.

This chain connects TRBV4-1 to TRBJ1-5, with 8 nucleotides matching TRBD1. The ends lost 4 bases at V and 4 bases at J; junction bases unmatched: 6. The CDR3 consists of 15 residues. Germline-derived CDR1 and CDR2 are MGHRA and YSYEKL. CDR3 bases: TGCGCCAGCAGCCCAACGACAGGGGTAAATCAGCCCCAGCATTTT. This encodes CASSPTTGVNQPQHF.

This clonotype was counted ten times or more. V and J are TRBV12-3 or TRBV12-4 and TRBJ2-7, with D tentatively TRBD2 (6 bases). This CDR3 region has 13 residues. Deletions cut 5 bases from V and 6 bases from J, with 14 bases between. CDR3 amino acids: CASSHKLGGEQYF. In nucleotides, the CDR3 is TGTGCCAGCAGTCATAAATTGGGGGGCGAGCAGTACTTC.

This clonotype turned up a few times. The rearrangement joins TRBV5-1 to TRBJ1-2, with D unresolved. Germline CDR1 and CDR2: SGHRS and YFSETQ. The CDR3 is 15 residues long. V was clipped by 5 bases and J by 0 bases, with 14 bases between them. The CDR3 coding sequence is TGCGCCAGCAGGACGGCACAGAATCCTAACTATGGCTACACCTTC. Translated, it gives CASRTAQNPNYGYTF.

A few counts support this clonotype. The CDR3 here is CASRDVGQGYGYTF. CDR3 DNA sequence: TGCGCCAGCAGGGACGTTGGGCAGGGCTATGGCTACACCTTC. The chain joins TRBV10-2 to TRBJ1-2; D may be TRBD1 (5 bases). The germline V gene encodes CDR1 WSHSY and CDR2 SAAADI. The CDR3 is 14 amino acids. Trimming took off 6 bases at V and 4 bases at J, with 15 bases between the two ends.

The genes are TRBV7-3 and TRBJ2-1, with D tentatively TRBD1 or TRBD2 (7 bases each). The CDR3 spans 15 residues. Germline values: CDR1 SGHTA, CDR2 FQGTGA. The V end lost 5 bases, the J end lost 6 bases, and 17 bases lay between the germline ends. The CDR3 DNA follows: TGTGCCAGCAGCCCAGGGGGGGGGTTCGGCAATGAGCAGTTCTTC. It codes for CASSPGGGFGNEQFF.

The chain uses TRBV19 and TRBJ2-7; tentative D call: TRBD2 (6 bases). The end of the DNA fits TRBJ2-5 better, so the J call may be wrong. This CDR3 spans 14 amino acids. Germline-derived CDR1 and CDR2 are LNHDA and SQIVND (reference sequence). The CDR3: CASSIGRGGKTQYF. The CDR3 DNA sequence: TGTGCCAGTAGTATAGGGAGGGGCGGGAAGACCCAGTACTTC.

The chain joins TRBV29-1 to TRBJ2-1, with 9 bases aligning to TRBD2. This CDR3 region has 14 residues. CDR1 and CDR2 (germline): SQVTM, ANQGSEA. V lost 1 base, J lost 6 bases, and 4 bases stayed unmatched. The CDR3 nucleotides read TGCAGCGTTGAAGGCGGGGGGGCCCCCAATGAGCAGTTCTTC. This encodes CSVEGGGAPNEQFF.

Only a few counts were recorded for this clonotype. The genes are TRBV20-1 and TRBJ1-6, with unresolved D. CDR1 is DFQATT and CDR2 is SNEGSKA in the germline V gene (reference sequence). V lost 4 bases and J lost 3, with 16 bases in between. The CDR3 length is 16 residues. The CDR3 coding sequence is TGCAGTGCTAAGATCGGACTCCGGAGCTATAATTCACCCCTCCACTTT. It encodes CSAKIGLRSYNSPLHF.

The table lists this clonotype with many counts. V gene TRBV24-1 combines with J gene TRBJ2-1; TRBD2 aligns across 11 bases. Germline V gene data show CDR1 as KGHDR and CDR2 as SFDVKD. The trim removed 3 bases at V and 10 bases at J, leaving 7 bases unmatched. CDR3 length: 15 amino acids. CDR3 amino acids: CATSDGPSGGNEQFF. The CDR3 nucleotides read TGTGCCACCAGTGATGGCCCTAGCGGGGGGAACGAGCAGTTCTTC.

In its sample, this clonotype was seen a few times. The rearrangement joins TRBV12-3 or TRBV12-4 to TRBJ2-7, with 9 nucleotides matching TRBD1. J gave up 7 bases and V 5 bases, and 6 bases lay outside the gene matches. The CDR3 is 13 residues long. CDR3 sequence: CASSRTGEVEQYF. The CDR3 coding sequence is TGTGCCAGCAGTCGGACAGGGGAGGTTGAGCAGTACTTC.

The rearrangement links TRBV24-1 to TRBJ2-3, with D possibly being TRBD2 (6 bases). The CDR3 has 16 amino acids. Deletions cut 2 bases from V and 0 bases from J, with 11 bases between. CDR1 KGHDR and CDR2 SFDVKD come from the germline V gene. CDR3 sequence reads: CATSDSAGTSTDTQYF. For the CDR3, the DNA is TGTGCCACCAGTGATTCGGCGGGAACTAGCACAGATACGCAGTATTTT.

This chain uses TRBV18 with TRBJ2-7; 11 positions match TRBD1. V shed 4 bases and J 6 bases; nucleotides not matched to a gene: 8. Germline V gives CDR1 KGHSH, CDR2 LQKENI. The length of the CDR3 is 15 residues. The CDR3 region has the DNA TGTGCCAGCTCACAAACTACCGGGACAGGGGGCGAGCAGTACTTC. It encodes CASSQTTGTGGEQYF.

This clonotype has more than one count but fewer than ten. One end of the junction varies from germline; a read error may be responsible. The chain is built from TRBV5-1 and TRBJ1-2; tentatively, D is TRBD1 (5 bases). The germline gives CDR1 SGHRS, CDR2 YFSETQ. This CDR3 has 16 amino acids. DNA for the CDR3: TGCGTCAGCAGCTTGGACGGGGGGACGCAGCCCAATGGCTACACCTTC. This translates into CVSSLDGGTQPNGYTF.

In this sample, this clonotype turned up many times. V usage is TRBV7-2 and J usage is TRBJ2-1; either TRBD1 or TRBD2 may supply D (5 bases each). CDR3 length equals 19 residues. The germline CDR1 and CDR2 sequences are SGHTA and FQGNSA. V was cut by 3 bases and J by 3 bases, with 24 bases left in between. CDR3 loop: CASSLAGTKTTRSYNEQFF. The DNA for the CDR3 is TGTGCCAGCAGCTTGGCCGGGACCAAGACGACCCGAAGCTACAATGAGCAGTTCTTC.

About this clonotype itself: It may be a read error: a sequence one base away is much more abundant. In DNA, the CDR3 is TGTGCCAGCAGCTGGGATTCTGAGCAGTACTTC. Amino acids: CASSWDSEQYF. The rearrangement joins TRBV12-3 or TRBV12-4 to TRBJ2-5; D gene uncertain. V was pared by 6 bases and J by 11 bases, with 13 bases between. This CDR3 is built from 11 residues.

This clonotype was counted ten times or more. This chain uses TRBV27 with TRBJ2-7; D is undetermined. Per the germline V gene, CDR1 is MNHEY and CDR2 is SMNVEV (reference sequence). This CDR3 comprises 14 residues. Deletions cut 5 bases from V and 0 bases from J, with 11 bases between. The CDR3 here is CASSPKFSSYEQYF. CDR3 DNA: TGTGCCAGCAGTCCCAAATTCAGCTCCTACGAGCAGTACTTC.

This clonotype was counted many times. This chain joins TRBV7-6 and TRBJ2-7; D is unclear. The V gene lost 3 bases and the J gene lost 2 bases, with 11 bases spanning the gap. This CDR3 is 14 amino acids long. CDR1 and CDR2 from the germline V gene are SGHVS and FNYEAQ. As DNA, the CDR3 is TGTGCCAGCAGCTTGGTTGTAGGAGCCTACGAGCAGTACTTC. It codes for CASSLVVGAYEQYF. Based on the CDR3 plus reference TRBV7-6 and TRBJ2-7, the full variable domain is GAGVSQSPRYKVTKRGQDVALRCDPISGHVSLYWYRQALGQGPEFLTYFNYEAQQDKSGLPNDRFSAERPEGSISTLTIQRTEQRDSAMYRCASSLVVGAYEQYFGPGTRLTVT.

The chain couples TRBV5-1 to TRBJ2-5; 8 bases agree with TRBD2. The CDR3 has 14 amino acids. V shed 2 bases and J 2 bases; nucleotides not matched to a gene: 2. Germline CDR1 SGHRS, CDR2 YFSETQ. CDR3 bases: TGCGCCAGCAGCTTCGGGAGGGGGCAAGAGACCCAGTACTTC. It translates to CASSFGRGQETQYF.

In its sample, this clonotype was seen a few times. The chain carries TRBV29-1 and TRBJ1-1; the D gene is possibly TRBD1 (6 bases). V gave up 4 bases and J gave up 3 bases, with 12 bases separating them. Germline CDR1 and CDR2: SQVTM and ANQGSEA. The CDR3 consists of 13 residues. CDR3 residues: CSVGGAVDTEAFF. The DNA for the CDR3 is TGCAGCGTTGGGGGGGCGGTGGACACTGAAGCTTTCTTT.

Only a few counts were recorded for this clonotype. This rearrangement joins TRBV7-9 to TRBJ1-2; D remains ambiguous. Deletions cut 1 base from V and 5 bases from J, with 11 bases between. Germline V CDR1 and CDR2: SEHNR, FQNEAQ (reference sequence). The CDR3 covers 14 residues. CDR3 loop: CASSLGTNQYGYTF. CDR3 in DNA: TGTGCCAGCAGCTTAGGAACTAACCAATATGGCTACACCTTC.

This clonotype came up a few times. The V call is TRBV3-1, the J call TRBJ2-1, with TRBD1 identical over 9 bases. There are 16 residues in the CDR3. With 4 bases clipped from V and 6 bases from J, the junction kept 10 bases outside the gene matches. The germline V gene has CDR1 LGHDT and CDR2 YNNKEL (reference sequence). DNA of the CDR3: TGTGCCAGCAGCCGAGCCGGGACAGGGTGGGTCAATGAGCAGTTCTTC. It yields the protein CASSRAGTGWVNEQFF.

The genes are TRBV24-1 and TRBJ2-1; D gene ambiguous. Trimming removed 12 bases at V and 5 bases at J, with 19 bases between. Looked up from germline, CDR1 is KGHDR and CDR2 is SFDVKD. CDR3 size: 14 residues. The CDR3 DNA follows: TGTGCCCCCCGACCCAGTCCCCCCCACAATGAGCAGTTCTTC. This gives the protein CAPRPSPPHNEQFF.

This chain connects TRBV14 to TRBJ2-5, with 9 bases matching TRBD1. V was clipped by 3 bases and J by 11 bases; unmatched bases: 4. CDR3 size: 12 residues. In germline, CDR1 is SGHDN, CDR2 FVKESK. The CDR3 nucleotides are TGTGCCAGCAGCCAGAGGGACAGGGAGCAGTACTTC. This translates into CASSQRDREQYF.

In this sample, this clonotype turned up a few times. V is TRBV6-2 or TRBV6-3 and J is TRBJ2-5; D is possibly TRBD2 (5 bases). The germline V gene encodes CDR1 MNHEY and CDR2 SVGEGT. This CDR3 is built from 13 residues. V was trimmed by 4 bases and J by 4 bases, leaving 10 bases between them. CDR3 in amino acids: CASSSSRLETQYF. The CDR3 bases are TGTGCCAGCAGTTCTAGCCGTCTAGAGACCCAGTACTTC.